A single sample is the source of the 3 T cell receptor beta chains below, sequenced in a study of naive and memory T cell subsets. Study-wide results and caveats: A few larger clonotypes appeared in naive repertoires, especially CD8, possibly memory cells re-expressing CD45RA.

Their antigens remain unidentified. Both TRBC1 and TRBC2 were covered by a beta constant-region primer of two equimolar oligonucleotides. Ligated cDNA was amplified by four rounds of PCR with nested alpha and beta constant-region primers and SP2. TCRdb re-derived calls from the UMI-ligation and nested PCR reads in MiXCR, one entry per CDR3 protein. The data contain 120,000 to 150,000 distinct CDR3 sequences, more than 15% of them singletons. The specimen sequenced was naive CD8+ T cells from blood. These receptor sequences come from a human donor in good health.

The chain is built from TRBV3-1 and TRBJ2-7; D gene unclear. The CDR3 runs 13 residues. CDR1 LGHDT and CDR2 YNNKEL come from the germline V gene (reference sequence). The germline V and J ends were trimmed by 6 bases and 3 bases, with 12 bases remaining between them. This CDR3 is CASRSTRNYEQYF. CDR3 coding DNA: TGTGCCAGCAGGTCGACACGAAACTACGAGCAGTACTTC.

The chain combines TRBV7-9 with TRBJ1-1; TRBD1 agrees at 7 bases. The V gene's germline CDR1 is SEHNR and CDR2 FQNEAQ (reference sequence). CDR3 length: 14 residues. The J segment lost 5 bases and the V segment lost 5 bases, leaving 8 bases of the junction unmatched. CDR3 region: CASSPSQGNTEAFF. The CDR3 nucleotides are TGTGCCAGCAGCCCATCACAGGGGAATACTGAAGCTTTCTTT.

V and J are TRBV28 and TRBJ1-6; the D is unclear. Germline V gives CDR1 MDHEN, CDR2 SYDVKM. CDR3 length: 14 amino acids. The V end was cut by 3 bases, the J end by 7 bases, with 10 bases between. The CDR3 nucleotides read TGTGCCAGCAGTTTCCGCTCTCTGAATTCACCCCTCCACTTT. Encoded protein: CASSFRSLNSPLHF.